This record covers a single T cell receptor beta chain. Per the germline V gene, CDR1 is SNHLY and CDR2 is FYNNEI. V lost 1 base and J 4 bases, leaving 11 bases between the germline ends. The length of the CDR3 is 14 residues. The sample originates from a study of technical replicates of blood from several donors. The repertoire was sequenced with immunoSEQ multiplex PCR; TCRdb's copy has only in-frame clones and lacks some. This sample has about 84,000 clones, with about 97% found just once. This TCR was recovered from a human donor in good health. The chain has TRBV2 and TRBJ2-7; TRBD2 is a possible D gene (5 bases). The source material was T cells isolated from PBMCs. Here the CDR3 reads CASSEGSTGYEQYF. In DNA form, the CDR3 reads TGTGCCAGCAGTGAAGGGAGCACGGGGTACGAGCAGTACTTC. Full variable domain (rest looked up from reference TRBV2 and TRBJ2-7): EPEVTQTPSHQVTQMGQEVILRCVPISNHLYFYWYRQILGQKVEFLVSFYNNEISEKSEIFDDQFSVERPDGSNFTLKIRSTKLEDSAMYFCASSEGSTGYEQYFGPGTRLTVT.